This TCR beta chain was found in a study of Ad26.COV2.S vaccination and SARS-CoV-2 variants. Specified treatment: approximately 18 received Ad26.COV2.S at low or high dose, single or two shots; 5 received placebo; per-sample allocation not given. Sampling was performed 63 days after the first vaccine or placebo injection. It was Wuhan-strain SARS-CoV-2 spike that the Ad26 vaccine vector expressed. Generated by immunoSEQ multiplex PCR, the TCRdb table keeps only in-frame clones and is missing some. The repertoire holds 300,000 to 350,000 clones, with around 83% as singletons. Turning to this clone: What it binds is not known.

Findings and limits, study-wide: Overall T cell responses may have been underestimated by the analyses of TCR breadth and depth.

Germline trimming cut 6 bases from V and 5 bases from J; bases unmatched to any gene: 7. Germline CDR1 LGHDT, CDR2 YNNKEL (reference sequence). The CDR3 is made up of 14 amino acids. Sample: peripheral blood, taken in a trial of Ad26.COV2.S vaccine versus placebo. This rearrangement joins TRBV3-1 (or the pseudogene TRBV3-2) to TRBJ1-1, with TRBD1 matching 9 bases. This receptor was identified in a person between 18 and 65 years old who received the Ad26.COV2.S COVID-19 vaccine or a placebo. CDR3 in amino acids: CASRGTGKGTEAFF. The CDR3 bases are TGTGCCAGCAGAGGGACAGGGAAGGGGACTGAAGCTTTCTTT.